The 25 T cell receptor beta chains below all came from one sample that was sequenced in a study of T-cell reconstitution after alpha-beta-depleted transplantation in children. Library preparation (for TCRbeta) was performed with unique molecular identifiers. Each CDR3 protein is one row after TCRdb ran MiXCR on the PCR reads. The table has a few hundred thousand distinct CDR3 sequences, 10% to 15% seen once; the top ten hold around 2%. The starting material was PBMCs, mostly from graft donor cells, obtained 360 days after TCRalphabeta/CD19-depleted stem cell transplant. The receptors come from a male patient between 5 and 17 years old who had a stem cell transplant for acute myeloid leukemia, so the T cells may come from the graft donor.

This clonotype was seen a handful of times. The chain recombines TRBV20-1 with TRBJ2-7, with 7 bases fitting TRBD2. The CDR3 sequence is 17 residues long. The V gene's germline CDR1 is DFQATT and CDR2 SNEGSKA (reference sequence). V dropped 3 bases and J dropped 7; count of bases not matched to a gene: 21. CDR3: CSARFSGSGGITGEQYF. CDR3 nucleotide sequence: TGCAGTGCTAGGTTTAGCGGGTCCGGGGGAATTACGGGGGAGCAGTACTTC.

V usage is TRBV28 and J usage is TRBJ2-7; 12 bases align to TRBD1. With V trimmed by 1 base and J by 4 bases, 8 bases remained unmatched. The CDR3 extends over 17 amino acids. CDR1 is MDHEN, CDR2 SYDVKM, per germline. The CDR3, as DNA: TGTGCCAGCAGTTTATTCGGGGGACAGGGGGCGCTTTACGAGCAGTACTTC. The encoded protein is CASSLFGGQGALYEQYF.

Turning to this clonotype: Mismatch with germline at one junction end may stem from a read error. This chain uses TRBV12-3 or TRBV12-4 with TRBJ2-2, with D possibly being TRBD1 or TRBD2 (5 bases each). The CDR3 covers 13 residues. CDR3 region: CSSYRGKVGELFF. The CDR3 coding sequence is TGTTCCAGCTACCGGGGCAAAGTCGGGGAGCTGTTTTTT.

This clonotype was observed at least ten times. CDR3: CASSRRVGASFTDTQYF. The CDR3, as DNA: TGTGCCAGCAGCCGTCGTGTAGGGGCCTCATTCACAGATACGCAGTATTTT. This rearrangement joins TRBV7-2 to TRBJ2-3, with D tentatively TRBD1 (5 bases). This CDR3 spans 17 amino acids. Germline values: CDR1 SGHTA, CDR2 FQGNSA. V was cut by 5 bases and J by 2 bases, with 20 bases left in between.

In this sample, this clonotype turned up a few times. J is TRBJ2-1 and V is TRBV24-1; 7 bases fit TRBD2. The CDR3 has 16 residues. V was pared by 3 bases and J by 9 bases, with 13 bases of the junction left unmatched. CDR1 and CDR2 (germline): KGHDR, SFDVKD. DNA for the CDR3: TGTGCCACCAGTGATCCGGCGGCGGGAGTGATAAGTGAGCAGTTCTTC. Translation gives CATSDPAAGVISEQFF.

The chain recombines TRBV24-1 with TRBJ2-3; D is unclear. The germline V gene has CDR1 KGHDR and CDR2 SFDVKD. CDR3 length: 14 residues. Trimming took off 3 bases at V and 1 base at J, with 7 bases between the two ends. CDR3 residues: CATSDLAGTDTQYF. As DNA, the CDR3 is TGTGCCACCAGTGATCTTGCAGGCACAGATACGCAGTATTTT.

The chain carries TRBV2 and TRBJ1-4; 7 bases are a match to TRBD1. Germline CDR1 reads SNHLY; CDR2 reads FYNNEI. The J segment lost 6 bases and the V segment lost 5 bases, leaving 9 bases of the junction unmatched. There are 15 residues in the CDR3. CDR3 nucleotides: TGTGCCAGCAGTCTCTACAGGGGAAAGGATGAAAAACTGTTTTTT. This translates into CASSLYRGKDEKLFF. The variable domain in full, with the rest retrieved from reference TRBV2 and TRBJ1-4, is EPEVTQTPSHQVTQMGQEVILRCVPISNHLYFYWYRQILGQKVEFLVSFYNNEISEKSEIFDDQFSVERPDGSNFTLKIRSTKLEDSAMYFCASSLYRGKDEKLFFGSGTQLSVL.

In its sample, this clonotype was seen many times. The rearrangement uses TRBV28 and TRBJ2-7; perhaps TRBD1 as D (6 bases). Trimming removed 7 bases from V and 1 base from J, with 11 bases in between. CDR1 MDHEN and CDR2 SYDVKM come from the germline V gene. This CDR3 contains 13 residues. CDR3 residues: CASNIQGSYEQYF. The CDR3 DNA sequence: TGTGCCAGCAACATACAGGGATCCTACGAGCAGTACTTC. The variable domain in full, with the rest retrieved from reference TRBV28 and TRBJ2-7, is DVKVTQSSRYLVKRTGEKVFLECVQDMDHENMFWYRQDPGLGLRLIYFSYDVKMKEKGDIPEGYSVSREKKERFSLILESASTNQTSMYLCASNIQGSYEQYFGPGTRLTVT.

The J gene is TRBJ2-6, the V gene TRBV12-3 or TRBV12-4; D call uncertain. V was pared by 2 bases and J by 0 bases, with 5 bases between. This CDR3 has 15 residues. The CDR3 here is CASSLQVSGANVLTF. The CDR3 DNA follows: TGTGCCAGCAGTTTACAGGTCTCTGGGGCCAACGTCCTGACTTTC.

The chain is built from TRBV12-3 or TRBV12-4 and TRBJ2-5, with D maybe TRBD1 (6 bases). CDR3 length: 13 residues. Trimming removed 7 bases from V and 4 bases from J, with 13 bases in between. Written as DNA, the CDR3 is TGTGCCAGCACCGTACAGGGTGTAGAGACCCAGTACTTC. Amino acid sequence: CASTVQGVETQYF.

This chain joins TRBV7-2 and TRBJ2-1; D is unclear. The CDR3 has 13 amino acids. Per the germline V gene, CDR1 is SGHTA and CDR2 is FQGNSA. V lost 0 bases, J lost 5 bases, and 5 bases lay in between. The CDR3 bases are TGTGCCAGCAGCTTAGCGACGAACAATGAGCAGTTCTTC. Translated: CASSLATNNEQFF.

CDR3 sequence reads: CASSLGSASGELFF. CDR3 sequence (DNA): TGTGCCAGCAGTCTAGGGTCCGCGAGCGGGGAGCTGTTTTTT. The chain joins TRBV12-3 or TRBV12-4 to TRBJ2-2; D is ambiguous. Trimming shortened V by 5 bases and J by 7 bases, and 14 bases separated the two germline ends. This CDR3 is built from 14 residues.

This clonotype showed up just a few times. The DNA for the CDR3 is TGTGCCAGCAGTCAATTTAGCGCGAGTCTGAACACCGGGGAGCTGTTTTTT. Its protein product is CASSQFSASLNTGELFF. The chain couples TRBV6-4 to TRBJ2-2, with D tentatively TRBD2 (5 bases). The CDR3 is 17 residues long. Germline V gene sequence: CDR1 MRHNA, CDR2 SNTAGT. Trimming took off 5 bases at V and 1 base at J, with 17 bases between the two ends.

The gene calls are TRBV28 and TRBJ1-1; D unclear. The V gene lost 6 bases and the J gene lost 0 bases, with 14 bases spanning the gap. The CDR3 is 15 residues long. CDR1 and CDR2 (germline): MDHEN, SYDVKM. CDR3 in amino acids: CASRTLGLLNTEAFF. CDR3 nucleotides: TGTGCCAGCAGGACCCTAGGACTTTTGAACACTGAAGCTTTCTTT.

With respect to this clonotype: Without the conserved terminal phenylalanine or tryptophan, this CDR3 likely stems from a read error. The rearrangement uses TRBV7-2 and TRBJ2-1; 8 bases map to TRBD1. The CDR3 has 13 amino acids. Per the germline V gene, CDR1 is SGHTA and CDR2 is FQGNSA. The V gene end was trimmed by 6 bases and the J gene end by 5 bases; junction bases not matched to a gene: 3. CDR3 sequence reads: CASRWTGNNEQFL. The CDR3 nucleotides are TGTGCCAGCAGGTGGACAGGGAACAATGAGCAGTTCTTA.

There are a few counts of this clonotype. The chain combines TRBV7-3 with TRBJ2-1, with 9 bases that match TRBD2. CDR1 is SGHTA and CDR2 is FQGTGA in the germline V gene. The CDR3 covers 15 residues. Unmatched junction bases numbered 5, after V lost 3 bases and J lost 5 bases. The CDR3 here is CASSLGGRGNNEQFF. CDR3 nucleotide sequence: TGTGCCAGCAGCTTGGGCGGGAGGGGCAACAATGAGCAGTTCTTC.

This clonotype was seen only a few times. The rearrangement joins TRBV28 to TRBJ1-2; D unclear. CDR1 is MDHEN, CDR2 SYDVKM, per germline. Trimming shortened V by 0 bases and J by 6 bases, and 11 bases separated the two germline ends. This CDR3 is 14 amino acids long. Written as DNA, the CDR3 is TGTGCCAGCAGTTTATGGGCCGGGCCCAATGGCTACACCTTC. The encoded protein is CASSLWAGPNGYTF.

This clonotype occurred a few times. The chain uses TRBV6-5 and TRBJ1-3; no definite D call. From germline, CDR1 is MNHEY and CDR2 SVGAGI. CDR3 length: 16 amino acids. Deletions cut 2 bases from V and 0 bases from J, with 11 bases between. In DNA, the CDR3 is TGTGCCAGCAGTTACACCCTGACAAGCTCTGGAAACACCATATATTTT. Protein sequence: CASSYTLTSSGNTIYF.

This clonotype was detected only a few times. V usage is TRBV18 and J usage is TRBJ2-1, with 9 bases identical to TRBD2. The germline V gene encodes CDR1 KGHSH and CDR2 LQKENI. The CDR3 consists of 16 residues. The V and J ends lost 5 bases and 3 bases, in that order; junction bases with no gene match: 8. The chain's CDR3 is CASSATAGGGYNEQFF. The CDR3 region has the DNA TGTGCCAGCTCAGCCACAGCGGGAGGAGGCTACAATGAGCAGTTCTTC.

This clonotype was counted only a few times. The chain is built from TRBV11-2 and TRBJ2-2; the match to TRBD2 covers 8 bases. CDR3 length equals 16 residues. Losses at the gene ends were 3 bases for V and 4 bases for J; bases not matched to a gene: 7. Germline CDR1 reads SGHAT; CDR2 reads FQNNGV. CDR3 sequence (DNA): TGTGCCAGCAGCTTTCTGGGGACTAGTAGCACCGGGGAGCTGTTTTTT. This codes for CASSFLGTSSTGELFF.

At least ten counts were recorded for this clonotype. The V call is TRBV7-3, the J call TRBJ1-1; a possible D gene is TRBD1 (6 bases). This CDR3 comprises 14 residues. CDR1 is SGHTA and CDR2 is FQGTGA in the germline V gene. Trimming took 1 base from V and 3 from J, leaving 9 bases between them. CDR3 in DNA: TGTGCCAGCAGCTTAAGGGCAGGGGACACTGAAGCTTTCTTT. Translating it yields CASSLRAGDTEAFF.

This clonotype has more than one count but fewer than ten. The rearrangement joins TRBV7-3 to TRBJ2-7, with D perhaps being TRBD1 or TRBD2 (5 bases each). The CDR3 has 16 amino acids. V lost 2 bases and J 0 bases, leaving 14 bases between the germline ends. The germline V gene has CDR1 SGHTA and CDR2 FQGTGA. The CDR3 nucleotides are TGTGCCAGCAGCTTAGATGGGGGAGTAACCTCCTACGAGCAGTACTTC. It is translated as CASSLDGGVTSYEQYF.

This clonotype was seen only a few times. The chain uses TRBV27 and TRBJ2-7, with 9 nucleotides matching TRBD1. CDR3 length: 15 amino acids. Trimming took 5 bases from V and 4 from J; bases not matched to a gene: 9. CDR1 and CDR2 from the germline V gene are MNHEY and SMNVEV (reference sequence). The DNA for the CDR3 is TGTGCCAGCAGTACAAATCCGGGACAGGGTTACGAGCAGTACTTC. As protein: CASSTNPGQGYEQYF.

The chain has TRBV5-1 and TRBJ2-3; tentatively, D is TRBD1 or TRBD2 (6 bases each). V was clipped by 4 bases and J by 0 bases, with 12 bases between them. This CDR3 has 15 residues. CDR1 and CDR2 (germline): SGHRS, YFSETQ. The CDR3, as DNA: TGCGCCAGCAGCCCCGCGGGACACAGCACAGATACGCAGTATTTT. This gives the protein CASSPAGHSTDTQYF.

The V and J genes are TRBV4-2 and TRBJ2-1; D is unresolved. The germline V gene encodes CDR1 LGHNA and CDR2 YNFKEQ. The CDR3 is 18 amino acids. Trimming left V 0 bases short and J 1 base short, with 16 bases between. For the CDR3, the DNA is TGTGCCAGCAGCCAAGATCGAGGCAGCCTTACATCCTACAATGAGCAGTTCTTC. As protein: CASSQDRGSLTSYNEQFF.